This is a list of T cell receptor beta chains from one sample in a study of T cell responses to AZD1222 COVID-19 vaccine. TCRdb's copy holds only in-frame clones and misses some; the assay was immunoSEQ multiplex PCR. The table has 95,000 to 130,000 clones, 92% seen once. Specimen: peripheral blood, collected 28 days after the second AZD1222 dose. These receptors were obtained from an adult who received the AZD1222 COVID-19 vaccine. The CDR3 runs from the conserved cysteine through the conserved F or W. D genes are given only for firm matches. A clone size is listed for some rows: how often the clone was seen (once, few, many), or a class if it is expanded.

length	V	J	D	size	DNA	CDR3
19	TRBV28	TRBJ2-2	TRBD1	NA	TGTGCCAGCAATAACAGGGGGCGCTCCGGGAGCGTGTACACCGGGGAGCTGTTTTTT	CASNNRGRSGSVYTGELFF
17	TRBV28	TRBJ1-5	NA	NA	TGTGCCAGCAGTTCCCCAACACAGGGATTGACTCTTCAGCCCCAGCATTTT	CASSSPTQGLTLQPQHF
18	TRBV7-2	TRBJ2-1	TRBD2	NA	TGTGCCAGCAGCTTAAATTCCAGGCTAGCGGGAGACGGGAATGAGCAGTTCTTC	CASSLNSRLAGDGNEQFF
15	TRBV10-3	TRBJ2-2	NA	once	TGTGCCATCAGTTTCCGGGTGGGGGACACCGGGGAGCTGTTTTTT	CAISFRVGDTGELFF
14	TRBV30	TRBJ1-5	TRBD1	NA	TGTGCCTGGAGCCAAGGACAGGTCAATCAGCCCCAGCATTTT	CAWSQGQVNQPQHF
14	TRBV6-5	TRBJ1-2	NA	NA	TGTGCCAGCACCTCAGCTGGGGGGGCTGCTGGCTACACCTTC	CASTSAGGAAGYTF
13	TRBV28	TRBJ2-1	NA	NA	TGTGCCAGCAGTTCATACGGAGGAAATGAGCAGTTCTTC	CASSSYGGNEQFF
14	TRBV9	TRBJ2-4	TRBD1	NA	TGTGCCAGCAGCCCCCCCCAGGGGGAAAACATTCAGTACTTC	CASSPPQGENIQYF
15	TRBV10-3	TRBJ2-1	NA	NA	TGTGCCATCAGTAGGATCCAGGGGGGGATCGATGAGCAGTTCTTC	CAISRIQGGIDEQFF
12	TRBV30	TRBJ1-2	NA	NA	TGTGCCTGGAGTGGGTCCAACACGGGCTACACCTTC	CAWSGSNTGYTF
15	TRBV9	TRBJ2-7	NA	NA	TGTGCCAGCAGCGTAGGACAGGCAAGCTCCTACGAGCAGTACTTC	CASSVGQASSYEQYF
14	TRBV10-1	TRBJ1-1	NA	NA	TGCGCCAGCAGTGAGTCAGGAGGCGGCACTGAAGCTTTCTTT	CASSESGGGTEAFF